The clone carrying this T cell receptor beta chain was recorded many times. Time point specified: newly diagnosed GD, antithyroid drugs for less than 3 months. The TCR library was made from RNA that had been extracted from PBMCs in TRIzol. The data are from a study of regulatory T cells in long-lasting Graves disease. The CDR3 runs to 14 residues. Trimming pared 5 bases from V and 3 bases from J, leaving 11 bases between. The germline CDR1 and CDR2 sequences are SEHNR and FQNEAQ (reference sequence). Researchers made TCR beta libraries by using iRepertoire HTBI primers and running Arm-PCR on CDR3 regions. TCRdb ran MiXCR on the multiplex PCR reads and lists one entry per CDR3 protein. Here the sample spans over 350,000 distinct CDR3 sequences, about 15% being singletons. The sample was also linked to a second study, of T cells in Graves' hyperthyroidism and ophthalmopathy. As reported in that work: Patients with ophthalmopathy were separated from those with stable hyperthyroidism by a 13 V-J model.

Source: peripheral blood mononuclear cells (PBMCs), taken at new diagnosis, from a patient treated with antithyroid drugs. The sequence was collected from a woman aged 45-65 years with Graves disease. The V and J genes are TRBV7-9 and TRBJ1-5; a weak D match, TRBD1 (6 bases). CDR3 bases: TGTGCCAGCAGCGCTACAGGGTACAATCAGCCCCAGCATTTT. Translated: CASSATGYNQPQHF.